These T cell receptor beta chains were read from a single sample in a study of molecular identifiers for immune sequencing clone quantification. TCRdb re-analysed the PCR reads in MiXCR, keeping a single row per CDR3 protein. The data hold about 630,000 distinct CDR3 sequences, with 25% observed a single time. Sequencing was done on a sample of naive CD8+ T cells from blood, with Jurkat cell RNA spiked in. These receptors came from a human donor in good health. Some libraries in this study had Jurkat cell RNA spiked in. The CDR3 runs from the conserved cysteine through the conserved F or W. Each record gives: V gene, J gene, CDR3 protein.

v_gene: TRBV9; j_gene: TRBJ1-1; CDR3aa: CASSDILHTESFF
v_gene: TRBV12-5; j_gene: TRBJ2-7; CDR3aa: CASGHSTYEQYF
v_gene: TRBV7-9; j_gene: TRBJ2-7; CDR3aa: CASSRRLVGYEQYF
v_gene: TRBV29-1; j_gene: TRBJ2-2; CDR3aa: CRVVTTGELCF
v_gene: TRBV28; j_gene: TRBJ1-1; CDR3aa: CASSLPGQGLDTEAFF
v_gene: TRBV5-4; j_gene: TRBJ2-7; CDR3aa: CASSFGQTEQYF
v_gene: TRBV6-2/TRBV6-3; j_gene: TRBJ1-1; CDR3aa: CASSLAVDTEAFF
v_gene: TRBV7-9; j_gene: TRBJ2-3; CDR3aa: CASSFTPGQGADTQYF
v_gene: TRBV5-6; j_gene: TRBJ1-1; CDR3aa: CASSLTGTGFGTFF
v_gene: TRBV12-3/TRBV12-4; j_gene: TRBJ2-7; CDR3aa: CASRSLAEDYEQYF
v_gene: TRBV24-1; j_gene: TRBJ2-3; CDR3aa: CATSDFPKLAGGIDTQYF
v_gene: TRBV5-1; j_gene: TRBJ2-1; CDR3aa: CASSLASEQFF
v_gene: TRBV5-4; j_gene: TRBJ1-1; CDR3aa: CASSLASGETFF
v_gene: TRBV19; j_gene: TRBJ1-6; CDR3aa: CASKPTDVRHSPLHF
v_gene: TRBV27; j_gene: TRBJ2-7; CDR3aa: CASSEPPGLRGEQYF
v_gene: TRBV24-1; j_gene: TRBJ2-5; CDR3aa: CATSDLLAGVETQYF
v_gene: TRBV28; j_gene: TRBJ1-1; CDR3aa: CASSFQTGDTEAFF
v_gene: TRBV20-1; j_gene: TRBJ2-3; CDR3aa: CSARDGQGTDTQYF
v_gene: TRBV24-1; j_gene: TRBJ1-4; CDR3aa: CATTRDRGGVGANEKLFF
v_gene: TRBV6-2/TRBV6-3; j_gene: TRBJ2-5; CDR3aa: CASSYFADETQYF
v_gene: TRBV4-3; j_gene: TRBJ1-1; CDR3aa: CASSQGHQNTEALF
v_gene: TRBV5-1; j_gene: TRBJ2-7; CDR3aa: CASSLDLRDRAYEQYF
v_gene: TRBV30; j_gene: TRBJ1-2; CDR3aa: CAWSVLFQALNYGYTF
v_gene: TRBV29-1; j_gene: TRBJ2-7; CDR3aa: CSVEIGDRRGYEQYF
v_gene: TRBV11-2; j_gene: TRBJ2-1; CDR3aa: CASSSGSGQFF
v_gene: TRBV29-1; j_gene: TRBJ1-1; CDR3aa: CSVLRDSTEAFF
v_gene: TRBV19; j_gene: TRBJ1-2; CDR3aa: CASTGQDYGYTF
v_gene: TRBV20-1; j_gene: TRBJ1-6; CDR3aa: CSARDLEQVVSPLHF
v_gene: TRBV7-3; j_gene: TRBJ2-2; CDR3aa: CASSSNWGMGTGELFF
v_gene: TRBV3-1; j_gene: TRBJ2-7; CDR3aa: CASSPGTYEQYF
v_gene: TRBV7-2; j_gene: TRBJ2-7; CDR3aa: CASSLGVFPVSEQYF
v_gene: TRBV5-6; j_gene: TRBJ1-5; CDR3aa: CASSRVSDRGNQPQHF
v_gene: TRBV20-1; j_gene: TRBJ2-7; CDR3aa: CSAQTGESSYEQYF
v_gene: TRBV7-9; j_gene: TRBJ2-1; CDR3aa: CASSLAYSLHNEQFF
v_gene: TRBV5-6; j_gene: TRBJ2-6; CDR3aa: CASSLGLEPPLGANVLTF
v_gene: TRBV3-1; j_gene: TRBJ2-1; CDR3aa: CASSQWVPSHDNEQFF
v_gene: TRBV2; j_gene: TRBJ2-2; CDR3aa: CASTGTLQFPTGELFF
v_gene: TRBV5-4; j_gene: TRBJ2-2; CDR3aa: CASSDSYTGSELFF
v_gene: TRBV4-3; j_gene: TRBJ2-3; CDR3aa: CASSPHIGGSTDTQYF
v_gene: TRBV19; j_gene: TRBJ2-3; CDR3aa: CASSLGDISTDTQYF
v_gene: TRBV5-5; j_gene: TRBJ2-6; CDR3aa: CASSLNTGTLSSGANVLTF
v_gene: TRBV7-6; j_gene: TRBJ2-3; CDR3aa: CASSSPTNTQYF
v_gene: TRBV6-5; j_gene: TRBJ2-7; CDR3aa: CASSSPGLVNEQYF
v_gene: TRBV4-3; j_gene: TRBJ2-1; CDR3aa: CASSQDEGTGDEQFF
v_gene: TRBV6-5; j_gene: TRBJ1-1; CDR3aa: CASSYSEQGRTEAFF
v_gene: TRBV7-9; j_gene: TRBJ1-4; CDR3aa: CASSSGQTSEKLFF
v_gene: TRBV30; j_gene: TRBJ2-5; CDR3aa: CAWSEGQETQYF
v_gene: TRBV19; j_gene: TRBJ2-5; CDR3aa: CASSIEGVMGQGTQYF
v_gene: TRBV30; j_gene: TRBJ2-3; CDR3aa: CAWSVVSSPHTGYHTDTQYF
v_gene: TRBV4-3; j_gene: TRBJ1-4; CDR3aa: CASSRDRGAIGEKLFF
v_gene: TRBV12-3/TRBV12-4; j_gene: TRBJ2-5; CDR3aa: CASSDSFGETQYF
v_gene: TRBV19; j_gene: TRBJ2-1; CDR3aa: CASSIPTSGPYNEQFF
v_gene: TRBV5-1; j_gene: TRBJ2-7; CDR3aa: CASSWGTDYEQYF
v_gene: TRBV7-2; j_gene: TRBJ2-3; CDR3aa: CASSLRLAGGTDTQYF
v_gene: TRBV7-9; j_gene: TRBJ2-3; CDR3aa: CASSFPPAPPYF
v_gene: TRBV7-9; j_gene: TRBJ2-7; CDR3aa: CASSLPGTGGEQYF
v_gene: TRBV20-1; j_gene: TRBJ2-4; CDR3aa: CSARDGDLAKNIQYF
v_gene: TRBV12-3/TRBV12-4; j_gene: TRBJ1-1; CDR3aa: CASRGTRTKGAFF